What follows are 18 T cell receptor beta chains derived from one specimen sequenced in a study of T cells after yellow fever vaccination. One entry per CDR3 protein, called by TCRdb with MiXCR from the 5' RACE reads. The table shows about 360,000 distinct CDR3 sequences, with about 6.2% occurring only once. The sequences come from PBMCs, collected 5 days after the yellow fever booster vaccination. All receptors derive from a young man who received the YFV17D yellow fever vaccine.

This clonotype occurred many times. The genes are TRBV7-2 and TRBJ2-5; unclear D gene. CDR3 length equals 15 residues. Germline V lookup: CDR1 SGHTA, CDR2 FQGNSA. Trimming pared 5 bases from V and 2 bases from J, leaving 15 bases between. The CDR3 is CASSTLGMTQETQYF. The CDR3, as DNA: TGTGCCAGCAGCACCCTTGGCATGACACAAGAGACCCAGTACTTC.

This clonotype has a count of ten or more. The rearrangement uses TRBV7-6 and TRBJ2-1; possibly TRBD2 for D (6 bases). The CDR3 spans 17 residues. V shed 3 bases and J shed 1 base, with 16 bases lying between them. From germline, CDR1 is SGHVS and CDR2 FNYEAQ. CDR3 loop: CASSLSRGTVSYNEQFF. DNA of the CDR3: TGTGCCAGCAGCTTGTCTCGGGGGACTGTTTCCTACAATGAGCAGTTCTTC.

This clonotype was picked up many times. The V and J genes are TRBV7-9 and TRBJ2-2; D is undetermined. The germline CDR1 and CDR2 sequences are SEHNR and FQNEAQ (reference sequence). Trimming took 0 bases from V and 6 from J, leaving 11 bases between them. The CDR3 runs to 15 residues. Here the CDR3 reads CASSLAGLGAGELFF. CDR3 coding DNA: TGTGCCAGCAGCTTAGCCGGGCTGGGCGCCGGGGAGCTGTTTTTT.

J is TRBJ2-1 and V is TRBV5-1; weak D call: TRBD2 (7 bases). The CDR3 is made up of 18 amino acids. V gave up 0 bases and J gave up 5 bases, with 21 bases separating them. In germline, CDR1 is SGHRS, CDR2 YFSETQ. CDR3 sequence: CASSLDPNRGRADNEQFF. The CDR3 DNA follows: TGCGCCAGCAGCTTGGACCCAAATAGGGGGAGGGCCGACAATGAGCAGTTCTTC.

This clonotype has just a few counts. The chain uses TRBV7-3 and TRBJ2-5; 7 nucleotides align to TRBD2. The CDR3 totals 15 residues. V lost 0 bases to trimming and J lost 0 bases; unmatched junction nucleotides: 1. From germline, CDR1 is SGHTA and CDR2 FQGTGA. This chain's CDR3 is CASSLTAGDQETQYF. The CDR3 DNA follows: TGTGCCAGCAGCTTAACGGCGGGAGACCAAGAGACCCAGTACTTC. The whole variable domain, filled in from reference TRBV7-3 and TRBJ2-5, reads GAGVSQTPSNKVTEKGKYVELRCDPISGHTALYWYRQSLGQGPEFLIYFQGTGAADDSGLPNDRFFAVRPEGSVSTLKIQRTERGDSAVYLCASSLTAGDQETQYFGPGTRLLVL.

This clonotype has more than one count but fewer than ten. The V call is TRBV7-2, the J call TRBJ2-5; D not resolved. From germline, CDR1 is SGHTA and CDR2 FQGNSA. CDR3 size: 14 residues. V was shortened by 5 bases and J by 1 base, with 11 bases between the two germline ends. CDR3 protein: CASSPRRSQETQYF. The CDR3 DNA is TGTGCCAGCAGCCCTCGACGGTCCCAAGAGACCCAGTACTTC.

This clonotype was observed a handful of times. V and J are TRBV30 and TRBJ2-1; unclear D gene. CDR3 length equals 13 residues. The germline V gene encodes CDR1 GTSNPN and CDR2 SVGIG (reference sequence). Trimming shortened V by 2 bases and J by 7 bases, and 12 bases separated the two germline ends. CDR3 sequence: CAWSSLQLNEQFF. In DNA form, the CDR3 reads TGTGCCTGGAGTTCCCTACAGCTTAATGAGCAGTTCTTC. Drawing the rest from reference TRBV30 and TRBJ2-1, the complete variable domain is SQTIHQWPATLVQPVGSPLSLECTVEGTSNPNLYWYRQAAGRGLQLLFYSVGIGQISSEVPQNLSASRPQDRQFILSSKKLLLSDSGFYLCAWSSLQLNEQFFGPGTRLTVL.

This chain connects TRBV11-1 to TRBJ2-1; 10 bases agree with TRBD2. J lost 4 bases, V lost 3 bases, and 12 bases had no gene match. From germline, CDR1 is SGHAT and CDR2 FQDESV (reference sequence). The CDR3 runs to 18 residues. CDR3: CASSFSPAGGPKYNEQFF. The CDR3 DNA follows: TGTGCCAGCAGCTTCTCCCCAGCGGGAGGGCCGAAGTACAATGAGCAGTTCTTC. Full variable domain (remainder filled in from reference TRBV11-1 and TRBJ2-1): EAEVAQSPRYKITEKSQAVAFWCDPISGHATLYWYRQILGQGPELLVQFQDESVVDDSQLPKDRFSAERLKGVDSTLKIQPAELGDSAMYLCASSFSPAGGPKYNEQFFGPGTRLTVL.

This clonotype has at least ten counts. V is TRBV12-3 or TRBV12-4 and J is TRBJ1-1; tentatively, D is TRBD1 (5 bases). Deletions cut 5 bases from V and 3 bases from J, with 13 bases between. The length of the CDR3 is 14 residues. CDR3 region: CASSPQGSYTEAFF. The CDR3 region has the DNA TGTGCCAGCAGTCCCCAGGGAAGTTACACTGAAGCTTTCTTT.

The V and J genes are TRBV7-2 and TRBJ2-3; possibly TRBD1 for D (5 bases). This CDR3 has 15 amino acids. Between the trimmed V and J ends, which lost 3 bases and 1 base, there was a span of 11 bases. The germline CDR1 and CDR2 sequences are SGHTA and FQGNSA. The CDR3: CASSFTLGGTDTQYF. CDR3 in DNA: TGTGCCAGCAGCTTCACCCTAGGGGGCACAGATACGCAGTATTTT.

This clonotype was counted only a few times. The chain recombines TRBV7-8 with TRBJ2-5, with D possibly matching TRBD2 (6 bases). Germline V lookup: CDR1 SGHVS, CDR2 FQNEAQ. Trimming pared 4 bases from V and 5 bases from J, leaving 29 bases between. The CDR3 extends over 19 amino acids. The CDR3 DNA follows: TGTGCCAGCAGCTCCACTCAACTAGCAGCAGCCAAGGTCGCGGAGACCCAGTACTTC. Its protein product is CASSSTQLAAAKVAETQYF.

This clonotype was seen at least ten times. The V call is TRBV27, the J call TRBJ2-1; D is perhaps TRBD1 (5 bases). The CDR3 runs 14 residues. Trimming removed 11 bases at V and 5 bases at J, with 19 bases between. Germline loops: CDR1 MNHEY, CDR2 SMNVEV (reference sequence). The CDR3 region is CASKGPRWNNEQFF. The CDR3 DNA is TGTGCCTCTAAGGGGCCCAGGTGGAACAATGAGCAGTTCTTC.

V usage is TRBV10-3 and J usage is TRBJ2-7, with D possibly being TRBD1 or TRBD2 (5 bases each). In germline, CDR1 is ENHRY, CDR2 SYGVKD. The CDR3 is 14 amino acids. The V and J ends lost 2 bases and 1 base respectively, with 9 bases between them. This CDR3 reads CAISEGTGSYEQYF. Written as DNA, the CDR3 is TGTGCCATCAGTGAGGGGACGGGTTCCTACGAGCAGTACTTC.

This clonotype was seen ten or more times. This chain joins TRBV10-2 and TRBJ2-7; the match to TRBD2 covers 7 bases. This CDR3 has 14 residues. The V and J ends lost 8 bases and 3 bases, in that order; junction bases with no gene match: 10. Per germline, CDR1 WSHSY and CDR2 SAAADI. The CDR3 DNA reads as TGCGCCAGCGCCCTTGGCGGGAGCAACTACGAGCAGTACTTC. Protein: CASALGGSNYEQYF.

This clonotype was observed a few times. This rearrangement joins TRBV6-5 to TRBJ2-2; 13 nucleotides align to TRBD2. V shed 2 bases, J shed 6 bases, and the junction held 6 bases outside the gene matches. Germline V gene lookup returns CDR1 MNHEY and CDR2 SVGAGI. This CDR3 has 17 residues. The CDR3: CASSYLPGLAGAGELFF. The CDR3 bases are TGTGCCAGCAGTTACCTTCCAGGACTAGCGGGAGCCGGGGAGCTGTTTTTT.

As concerns this clonotype: A clone one base away is much larger, so this may be a read error. The J gene is TRBJ2-5, the V gene TRBV27, with D maybe TRBD2 (5 bases). Trimming removed 5 bases from V and 0 bases from J, with 10 bases in between. This CDR3 region has 14 residues. CDR1 is MNHEY and CDR2 is SMNVEV in the germline V gene (reference sequence). CDR3 DNA sequence: TGTGCCAGCAGTGAATCGGGGAACCAAGAGACCCAGTACTTC. Its protein product is CASSESGNQETQYF.

The V and J genes are TRBV11-2 and TRBJ2-7; the match to TRBD2 covers 15 bases. The CDR3 has 19 amino acids. Germline CDR1 and CDR2: SGHAT and FQNNGV. Losses at the gene ends were 5 bases for V and 4 bases for J; bases not matched to a gene: 15. The CDR3 is CASSPERGLAGGPKYEQYF. The CDR3 DNA reads as TGTGCCAGCAGCCCAGAAAGAGGACTAGCGGGAGGGCCTAAATACGAGCAGTACTTC.

The genes are TRBV7-2 and TRBJ2-1, with D tentatively TRBD2 (5 bases). Per germline, CDR1 SGHTA and CDR2 FQGNSA. The CDR3 is 14 amino acids. Trimming took 1 base from V and 7 from J, leaving 11 bases between them. CDR3 loop: CASSLGGLSNEQFF. The CDR3 bases are TGTGCCAGCAGCTTAGGAGGGCTATCTAATGAGCAGTTCTTC.